This TCR beta chain appears in the sequencing data of a study of T cell responses to AZD1222 COVID-19 vaccine. Turning to the study itself: Pooled together were second doses at about 4 or about 12 weeks. Study outcomes and limitations: Receipt of two AZD1222 doses was followed by a rise in Spike-specific TCR breadth and depth. CD4 TCRs covered the whole spike, strongest at regions 160-218 and 743-854. White British ancestry dominated among donors, who included more females, and clonal diversity was possibly underestimated.

Trimming stripped 5 bases from V and 0 bases from J, with 13 bases between. Germline lookup yields CDR1 MDHEN and CDR2 SYDVKM. The CDR3 contains 16 residues. Notes on this clone: Its antigen remains unidentified.

TCRdb's copy holds only in-frame clones and misses some; the assay was immunoSEQ multiplex PCR. Counted here are about 130,000 clones, approximately 88% occurring once; the ten biggest clones make up about 5%. The gene calls are TRBV28 and TRBJ1-4, with D unclear. The sample in question was peripheral blood, obtained on day 0 of AZD1222 vaccination. This receptor was taken from an adult in good health. The CDR3 sequence: CASSVTEPPTNEKLFF. DNA for the CDR3: TGTGCCAGCAGTGTCACAGAACCCCCAACTAATGAAAAACTGTTTTTT.